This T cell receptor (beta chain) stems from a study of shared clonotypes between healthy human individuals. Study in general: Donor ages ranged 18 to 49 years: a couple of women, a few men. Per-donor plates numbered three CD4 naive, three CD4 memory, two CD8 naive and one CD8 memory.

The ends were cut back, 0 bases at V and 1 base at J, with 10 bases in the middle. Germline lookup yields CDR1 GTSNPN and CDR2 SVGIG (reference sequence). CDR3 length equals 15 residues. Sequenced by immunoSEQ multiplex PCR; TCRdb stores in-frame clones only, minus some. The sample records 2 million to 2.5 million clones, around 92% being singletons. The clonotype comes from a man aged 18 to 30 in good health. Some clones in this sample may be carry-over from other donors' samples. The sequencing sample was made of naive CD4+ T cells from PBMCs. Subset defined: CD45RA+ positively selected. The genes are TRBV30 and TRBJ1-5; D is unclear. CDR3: CAWSVLGISNQPQHF. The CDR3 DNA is TGTGCCTGGAGTGTTTTGGGAATAAGCAATCAGCCCCAGCATTTT. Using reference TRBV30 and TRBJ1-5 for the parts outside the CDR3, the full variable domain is SQTIHQWPATLVQPVGSPLSLECTVEGTSNPNLYWYRQAAGRGLQLLFYSVGIGQISSEVPQNLSASRPQDRQFILSSKKLLLSDSGFYLCAWSVLGISNQPQHFGDGTRLSIL.